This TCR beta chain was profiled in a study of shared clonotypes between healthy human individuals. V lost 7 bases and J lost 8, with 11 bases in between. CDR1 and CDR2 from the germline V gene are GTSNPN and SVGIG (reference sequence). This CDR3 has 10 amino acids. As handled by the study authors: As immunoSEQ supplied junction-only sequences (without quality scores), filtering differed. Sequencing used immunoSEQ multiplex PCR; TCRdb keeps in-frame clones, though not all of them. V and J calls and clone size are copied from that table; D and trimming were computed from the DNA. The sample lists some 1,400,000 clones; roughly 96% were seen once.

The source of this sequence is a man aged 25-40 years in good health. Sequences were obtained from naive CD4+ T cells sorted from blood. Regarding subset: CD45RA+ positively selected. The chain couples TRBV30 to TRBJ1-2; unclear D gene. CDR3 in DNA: TGTGCCTCACTTGCGGGGGGCTACACCTTC. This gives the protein CASLAGGYTF.